Listed below are T cell receptor beta chains from one sample, sequenced in a study of cytomegalovirus exposure and HLA in healthy donors. Assay: immunoSEQ multiplex PCR; the TCRdb copy retains only in-frame clones and omits some. The sample consists of roughly 120,000 clones, around 80% of them appearing once. Sequenced material: PBMCs. Receptors were obtained from a woman under 40 in good health and CMV-seronegative. Both conserved end residues are part of each CDR3. D genes are given only for firm matches. Some rows mark clone size as missing; the rest say once, few, many or name a class of expanded clone.

>TRBJ2-5|NA|NA|TRBV5-5
TGTGCCAGCAGCTTGGACGGGGAGACCCAGTACTTC
CASSLDGETQYF
>TRBJ2-5|NA|once|TRBV5-4
TGTGCCAGCAGCTTGGGCGGGGTTCGGAGTTTTAGTGCCCAGTACTTC
CASSLGGVRSFSAQYF
>TRBJ1-5|TRBD1|NA|TRBV23-1
TGCGCCAGCAGTCACTTCCTCGACAGGGATGGCAATCAGCCCCAGCATTTT
CASSHFLDRDGNQPQHF
>TRBJ2-1|TRBD2|once|TRBV5-1
TGCGCCAGCTTATCGGGAGGGTTTGACAATGAGCAGTTCTTC
CASLSGGFDNEQFF
>TRBJ1-2|TRBD1|NA|TRBV7-9
TGTGCCAGCAGCTTCGGCGCGACAGGGGGATCTGGCTACACCTTC
CASSFGATGGSGYTF
>TRBJ1-1|NA|NA|TRBV19
TGTGCCAGTAGGGGTTTAGGGGGGGTGAACACTGAAGCTTTCTTT
CASRGLGGVNTEAFF
>TRBJ1-2|NA|NA|TRBV5-1
TGCGCCAGCGGAGGGACCAGTAACTATGGCTACACCTTC
CASGGTSNYGYTF
>TRBJ2-1|TRBD2|NA|TRBV4-2
TGTGCCAGCAGCCAAGATCTGGGGGGGAGCTCCTACAATGAGCAGTTCTTC
CASSQDLGGSSYNEQFF
>TRBJ2-7|NA|NA|TRBV7-2
TGTGCCAGCAGCTTCGGGGCGGGGTCCCCCTACGAGCAGTACTTC
CASSFGAGSPYEQYF
>TRBJ2-3|NA|few|TRBV9
TGTGCCAGCAGCGTATCTTGGGGGGCAGATACGCAGTATTTT
CASSVSWGADTQYF
>TRBJ2-7|NA|NA|TRBV11-2
TGTGCCAGCAGCTTAGGGGAGGCCGGCGAGCAGTACTTC
CASSLGEAGEQYF
>TRBJ1-6|NA|NA|TRBV28
TGTGCCAGCAGTCCCAGCTCCTATAATTCACCCCTCCACTTT
CASSPSSYNSPLHF
>TRBJ1-1|NA|NA|TRBV29-1
TGCAGCGCCGTGACAGGAATAAACACTGAAGCTTTCTTT
CSAVTGINTEAFF
>TRBJ1-2|NA|NA|TRBV7-9
TGTGCCAGCAACTTGAACAGGGCGTATGGCTACACCTTC
CASNLNRAYGYTF
>TRBJ2-7|TRBD2|NA|TRBV7-9
TGTGCCAGCAGCTTTAGCGGGAGTCTCGACGAGCAGTACTTC
CASSFSGSLDEQYF
>TRBJ1-1|TRBD1|NA|TRBV6-5
TGTGCCAGCAGTACCAAGGGGACAGGGGTCACTGAAGCTTTCTTT
CASSTKGTGVTEAFF
>TRBJ1-5|NA|NA|TRBV29-1
TGCAGCGTTGGGGCACGCGATCAGCCCCAGCATTTT
CSVGARDQPQHF
>TRBJ1-1|NA|NA|TRBV7-8
TGTGCCAGCAGCTTTTCGGGTACCAACGCTGAAGCTTTCTTT
CASSFSGTNAEAFF
>TRBJ1-1|TRBD1|few|TRBV19
TGTGCCAGTAATCACAGGGGGGGGGCGAACACTGAAGCTTTCTTT
CASNHRGGANTEAFF
>TRBJ1-1|NA|NA|TRBV5-1
TGCGCCAGCAGCTTAACAGACACTGAAGCTTTCTTT
CASSLTDTEAFF
>TRBJ1-2|TRBD1|NA|TRBV7-9
TGTGCCAGCAGCCCCCAGGGGGCGGGAAGCTATGGCTACACCTTC
CASSPQGAGSYGYTF
>TRBJ2-3|TRBD2|NA|TRBV7-2
TGTGCCAGCAGCTTAAGGACTAGCGGGAGGGTTGGAGATACGCAGTATTTT
CASSLRTSGRVGDTQYF
>TRBJ2-7|TRBD1|NA|TRBV30
TGTGCCTGGACTGGGGACAGGCGCTACGAGCAGTACTTC
CAWTGDRRYEQYF
>TRBJ2-7|TRBD1|NA|TRBV4-1
TGCGCCAGCAGCCAAGGCCAGGGGGCCCAGTACGAGCAGTACTTC
CASSQGQGAQYEQYF
>TRBJ1-1|NA|NA|TRBV28
TGTGCCAGCAGTATCATCCGGGCTGAAGCTTTCTTT
CASSIIRAEAFF
>TRBJ2-1|NA|NA|TRBV2
TGTGCCACGAGACAGTACAATGAGCAGTTCTTC
CATRQYNEQFF
>TRBJ2-3|TRBD2|NA|TRBV7-9
TGTGCCAGCAGGTTAGCGGGAGAAAGTCTTACAGATACGCAGTATTTT
CASRLAGESLTDTQYF
>TRBJ1-1|NA|NA|TRBV18
TGTGCCAGCTCACCACTGAGGGATCCGAGTCCTGAAGCTTTCTTT
CASSPLRDPSPEAFF
>TRBJ2-7|NA|few|TRBV6-1
TGTGCCAGCAGACACGTGTCCAACTACGAGCAGTACTTC
CASRHVSNYEQYF
>TRBJ1-2|TRBD1|NA|TRBV18
TGTGCCAGCTCCCCACGGGGACAGAGTGGTAGGGGCTACACCTTC
CASSPRGQSGRGYTF
>TRBJ1-2|NA|NA|TRBV29-1
TGCAGCGTTGACGGGCGGGGGCCTCTTGGCTATGGCTACACCTTC
CSVDGRGPLGYGYTF
>TRBJ2-3|TRBD2|NA|TRBV5-8
TGTGCCAGCAGCTCGGGTACTAGCGGGGGCACAGATACGCAGTATTTT
CASSSGTSGGTDTQYF
>TRBJ2-5|NA|NA|TRBV20-1
TGCAGTGCCCGCGCGTGGGAGACCCAGTACTTC
CSARAWETQYF
>TRBJ2-5|TRBD2|NA|TRBV7-8
TGTGCCAGCAGCCATGGGAGCGGGACTCGGGAGACCCAGTACTTC
CASSHGSGTRETQYF
>TRBJ2-7|TRBD2|once|TRBV7-8
TGTGCCAGCACCCTTAGCGGGTACGAGCAGTACTTC
CASTLSGYEQYF
>TRBJ2-7|NA|NA|TRBV6-1
TGTGCCAGCACCACACGCTACGAGCAGTACTTC
CASTTRYEQYF
>TRBJ2-7|TRBD2|few|TRBV18
TGTGCCAGCTCACTCAGCGGGGGGGACTACGAGCAGTACTTC
CASSLSGGDYEQYF
>TRBJ2-5|TRBD1|once|TRBV7-3
TGTGCCAGCAGCCCCGGGACAGGGATACAAGAGACCCAGTACTTC
CASSPGTGIQETQYF
>TRBJ2-7|NA|NA|TRBV15
TGTGCCACCGGTCCACGGGGTGCCTACGAGCAGTACTTC
CATGPRGAYEQYF
>TRBJ2-7|NA|NA|TRBV5-1
TGCGCCAGCAGCTTGGGGGCAGGTGGAGGCTACGAGCAGTACTTC
CASSLGAGGGYEQYF
>TRBJ2-1|NA|NA|TRBV19
TGTGCCAGTAGTAACCGGTGGAATGAGCAGTTCTTC
CASSNRWNEQFF
>TRBJ2-7|NA|few|TRBV21-1
TGTGCCAGCAGCAAAGAGCGGACTAGCGACGAGCAGTACTTC
CASSKERTSDEQYF
>TRBJ2-7|NA|NA|TRBV27
TGTGCCAGCAGTTCACCCGACAGGATTGTATACGAGCAGTACTTC
CASSSPDRIVYEQYF
>TRBJ1-1|NA|once|TRBV9
TGTGCCAGCAGCAAGATTCCGCGGGACACTGAAGCTTTCTTT
CASSKIPRDTEAFF
>TRBJ2-1|TRBD2|NA|TRBV5-5
TGTGCCAGCAGCTTTCTACCGGCGGGAGCCTACAATGAGCAGTTCTTC
CASSFLPAGAYNEQFF
>TRBJ2-7|TRBD1|NA|TRBV2
TGTGCCAGCGGGCGGGACAGGAAGAACTACGAGCAGTACTTC
CASGRDRKNYEQYF
>TRBJ2-3|TRBD2|few|TRBV15
TGTGCCACCAGCAGAGAGGGACTAGCCACAGATACGCAGTATTTT
CATSREGLATDTQYF
>TRBJ1-4|NA|NA|TRBV9
TGTGCCAGCAGCGTAGGGATCTCAGGAGGAGGTGAAAAACTGTTTTTT
CASSVGISGGGEKLFF
>TRBJ1-1|NA|NA|TRBV6-5
TGTGCCAGCACCCAAGGGGGAGGGGGTGAAGCTTTCTTT
CASTQGGGGEAFF
>TRBJ2-7|TRBD1|NA|TRBV7-9
TGTTCCAGCAGCTCGACAGGGGGTTTATCCTACGAGCAGTACTTC
CSSSSTGGLSYEQYF
>TRBJ1-6|NA|NA|TRBV7-9
TGTGCCAGCAGCTTTCCGACAGATTCACCCCTCCACTTT
CASSFPTDSPLHF
>TRBJ2-1|TRBD2|NA|TRBV19
TGTGCCAGTAGTACACTGGCCCTGGGACTAGGACCTTACAATGAGCAGTTCTTC
CASSTLALGLGPYNEQFF
>TRBJ1-2|NA|NA|TRBV2
TGTGCCACCCCCGCCAAGGGGAAGAACTATGGCTACACCTTC
CATPAKGKNYGYTF
>TRBJ2-1|NA|few|TRBV6-5
TGTGCCAGCAGTTACGGAATAGCGCGAGAGTATGAGCAGTTCTTC
CASSYGIAREYEQFF
>TRBJ1-6|TRBD1|NA|TRBV7-6
TGTGCCAGCAGTACCGGACAGGGGAATTCACCCCTCCACTTT
CASSTGQGNSPLHF
>TRBJ2-7|TRBD2|NA|TRBV29-1
TGCAGCGTTGAGGGACTAGCGGATGAGCAGTACTTC
CSVEGLADEQYF
>TRBJ2-7|NA|NA|TRBV21-1
TGTGCCACCCCTCAGGACAGAATCTACGAGCAGTACTTC
CATPQDRIYEQYF
>TRBJ2-1|NA|NA|TRBV10-1
TGCGCCAGCGCCGGCGGGACTGTTAGGAATGAGCAGTTCTTC
CASAGGTVRNEQFF